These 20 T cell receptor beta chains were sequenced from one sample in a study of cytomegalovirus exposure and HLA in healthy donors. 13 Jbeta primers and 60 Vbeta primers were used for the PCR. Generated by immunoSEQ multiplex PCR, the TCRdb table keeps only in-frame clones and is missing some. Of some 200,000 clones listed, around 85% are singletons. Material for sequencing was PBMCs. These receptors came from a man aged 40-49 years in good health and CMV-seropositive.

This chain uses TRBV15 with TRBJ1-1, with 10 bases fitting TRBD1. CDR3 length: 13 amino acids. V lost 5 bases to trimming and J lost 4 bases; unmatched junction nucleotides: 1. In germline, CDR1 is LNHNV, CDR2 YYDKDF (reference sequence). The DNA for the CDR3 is TGTGCCACCAGCTGGACAGGGGGCACTGAAGCTTTCTTT. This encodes CATSWTGGTEAFF.

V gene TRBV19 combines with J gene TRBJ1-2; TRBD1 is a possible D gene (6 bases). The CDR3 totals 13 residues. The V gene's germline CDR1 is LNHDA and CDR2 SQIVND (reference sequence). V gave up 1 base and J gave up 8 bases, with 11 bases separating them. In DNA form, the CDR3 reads TGTGCCAGTAGTATAGTACAGGGTGGCGGCTACACCTTC. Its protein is CASSIVQGGGYTF.

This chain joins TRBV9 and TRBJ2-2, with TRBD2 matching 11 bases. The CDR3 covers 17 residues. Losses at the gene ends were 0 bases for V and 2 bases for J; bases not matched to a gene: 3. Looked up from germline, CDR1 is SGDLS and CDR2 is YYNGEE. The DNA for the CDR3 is TGTGCCAGCAGCGTAGCACTAGCGGGGGTCAACACCGGGGAGCTGTTTTTT. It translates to CASSVALAGVNTGELFF.

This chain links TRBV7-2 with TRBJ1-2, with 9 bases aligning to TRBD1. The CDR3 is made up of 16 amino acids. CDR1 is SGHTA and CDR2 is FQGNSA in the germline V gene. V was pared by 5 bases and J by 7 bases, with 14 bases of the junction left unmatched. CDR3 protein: CASSTPGQGSTRGYTF. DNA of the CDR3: TGTGCCAGCAGCACTCCGGGACAGGGATCGACGCGTGGCTACACCTTC. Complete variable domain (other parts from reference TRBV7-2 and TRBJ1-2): GAGVSQSPSNKVTEKGKDVELRCDPISGHTALYWYRQSLGQGLEFLIYFQGNSAPDKSGLPSDRFSAERTGGSVSTLTIQRTQQEDSAVYLCASSTPGQGSTRGYTFGSGTRLTVV.

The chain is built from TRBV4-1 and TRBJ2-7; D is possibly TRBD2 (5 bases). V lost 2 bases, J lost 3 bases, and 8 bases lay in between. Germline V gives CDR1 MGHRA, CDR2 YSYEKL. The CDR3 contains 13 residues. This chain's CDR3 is CASSQNRGYEQYF. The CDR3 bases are TGCGCCAGCAGCCAAAACCGGGGCTACGAGCAGTACTTC.

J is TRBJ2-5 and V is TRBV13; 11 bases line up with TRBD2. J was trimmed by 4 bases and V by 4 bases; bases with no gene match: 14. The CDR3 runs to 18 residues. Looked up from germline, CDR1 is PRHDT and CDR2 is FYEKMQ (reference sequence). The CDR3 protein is CASSSPMGSGGARETQYF. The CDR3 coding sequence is TGTGCCAGCAGCTCCCCGATGGGTAGCGGGGGGGCTAGAGAGACCCAGTACTTC.

This CDR3 is CASSLPGNTGELFF. The CDR3 nucleotides read TGTGCCAGCAGTTTACCCGGGAACACCGGGGAGCTGTTTTTT. J is TRBJ2-2 and V is TRBV27; D is undetermined. Germline CDR1 MNHEY, CDR2 SMNVEV (reference sequence). Between the trimmed V and J ends, which lost 2 bases and 1 base, there was a span of 5 bases. This CDR3 region has 14 residues.

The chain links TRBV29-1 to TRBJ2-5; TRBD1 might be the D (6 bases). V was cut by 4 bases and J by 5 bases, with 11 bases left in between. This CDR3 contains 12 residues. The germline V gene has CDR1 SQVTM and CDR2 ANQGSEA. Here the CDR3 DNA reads TGCAGCGTTGTGGGGCAGGGGGAGACCCAGTACTTC. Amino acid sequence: CSVVGQGETQYF.

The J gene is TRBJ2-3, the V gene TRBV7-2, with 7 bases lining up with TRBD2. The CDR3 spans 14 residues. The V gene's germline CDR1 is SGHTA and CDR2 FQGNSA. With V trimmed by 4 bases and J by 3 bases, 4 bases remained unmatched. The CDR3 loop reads CASSSYSGTDTQYF. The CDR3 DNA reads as TGTGCCAGCAGCTCCTATAGCGGGACAGATACGCAGTATTTT.

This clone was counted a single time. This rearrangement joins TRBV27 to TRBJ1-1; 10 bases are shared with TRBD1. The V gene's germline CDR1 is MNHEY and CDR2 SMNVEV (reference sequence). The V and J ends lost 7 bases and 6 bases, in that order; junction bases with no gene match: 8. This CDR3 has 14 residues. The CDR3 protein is CASTETGGVAEAFF. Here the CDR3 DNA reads TGTGCCAGCACGGAGACAGGGGGCGTTGCTGAAGCTTTCTTT.

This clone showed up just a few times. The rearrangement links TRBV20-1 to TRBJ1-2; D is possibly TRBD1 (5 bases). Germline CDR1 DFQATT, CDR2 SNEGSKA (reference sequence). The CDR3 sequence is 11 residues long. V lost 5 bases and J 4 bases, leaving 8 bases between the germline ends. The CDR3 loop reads CSAPQGYGYTF. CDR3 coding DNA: TGCAGTGCTCCCCAGGGCTATGGCTACACCTTC.

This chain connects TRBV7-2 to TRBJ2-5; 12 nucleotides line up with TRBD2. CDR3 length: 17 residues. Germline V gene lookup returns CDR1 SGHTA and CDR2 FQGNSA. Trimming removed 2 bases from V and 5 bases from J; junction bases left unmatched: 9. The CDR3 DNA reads TGTGCCAGCAGCTTATACCTCCTAGCGGGGGGGCCGGAGACCCAGTACTTC. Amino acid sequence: CASSLYLLAGGPETQYF. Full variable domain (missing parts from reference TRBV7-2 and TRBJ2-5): GAGVSQSPSNKVTEKGKDVELRCDPISGHTALYWYRQSLGQGLEFLIYFQGNSAPDKSGLPSDRFSAERTGGSVSTLTIQRTQQEDSAVYLCASSLYLLAGGPETQYFGPGTRLLVL.

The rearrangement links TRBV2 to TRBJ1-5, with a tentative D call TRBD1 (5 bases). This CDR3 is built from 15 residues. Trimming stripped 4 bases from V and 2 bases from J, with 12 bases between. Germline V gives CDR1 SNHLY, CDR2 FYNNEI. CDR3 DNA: TGTGCCAGCAGTGTTAAAACAGGACGCAATCAGCCCCAGCATTTT. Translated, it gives CASSVKTGRNQPQHF.

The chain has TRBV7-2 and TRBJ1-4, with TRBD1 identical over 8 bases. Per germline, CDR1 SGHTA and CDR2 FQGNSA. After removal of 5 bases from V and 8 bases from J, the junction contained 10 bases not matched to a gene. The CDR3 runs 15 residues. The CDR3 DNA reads TGTGCCAGCAGCGGATCAACAGGGGGAGGAGAAAAACTGTTTTTT. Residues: CASSGSTGGGEKLFF. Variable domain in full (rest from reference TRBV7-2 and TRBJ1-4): GAGVSQSPSNKVTEKGKDVELRCDPISGHTALYWYRQSLGQGLEFLIYFQGNSAPDKSGLPSDRFSAERTGGSVSTLTIQRTQQEDSAVYLCASSGSTGGGEKLFFGSGTQLSVL.

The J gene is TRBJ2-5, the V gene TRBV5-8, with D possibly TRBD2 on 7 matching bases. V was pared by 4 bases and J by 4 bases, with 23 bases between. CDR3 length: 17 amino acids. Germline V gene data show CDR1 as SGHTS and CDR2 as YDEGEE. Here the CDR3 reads CASSPGTVGGVLETQYF. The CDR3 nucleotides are TGTGCCAGCAGCCCAGGGACCGTAGGGGGGGTCTTAGAGACCCAGTACTTC.

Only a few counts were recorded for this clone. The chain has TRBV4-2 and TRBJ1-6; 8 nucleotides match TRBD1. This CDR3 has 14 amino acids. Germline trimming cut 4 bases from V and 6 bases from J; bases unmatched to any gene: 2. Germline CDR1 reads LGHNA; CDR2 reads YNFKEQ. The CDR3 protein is CASSRGQGNSPLHF. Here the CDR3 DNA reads TGTGCCAGCAGCCGAGGACAGGGTAATTCACCCCTCCACTTT.

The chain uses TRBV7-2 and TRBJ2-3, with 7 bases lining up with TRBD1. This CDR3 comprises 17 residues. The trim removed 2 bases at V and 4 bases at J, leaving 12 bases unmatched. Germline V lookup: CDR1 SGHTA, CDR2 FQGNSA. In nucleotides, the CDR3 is TGTGCCAGCAGCTTAAAGGGTGACAGGGTCGGTCCAGATACGCAGTATTTT. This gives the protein CASSLKGDRVGPDTQYF.

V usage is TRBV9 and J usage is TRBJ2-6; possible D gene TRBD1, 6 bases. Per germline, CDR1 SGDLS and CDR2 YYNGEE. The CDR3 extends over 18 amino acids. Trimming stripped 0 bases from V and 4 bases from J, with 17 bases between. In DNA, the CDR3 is TGTGCCAGCAGCGTAGCCACCACAGGGCTGGGAGGGGCCAACGTCCTGACTTTC. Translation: CASSVATTGLGGANVLTF. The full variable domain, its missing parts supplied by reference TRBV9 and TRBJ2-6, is DSGVTQTPKHLITATGQRVTLRCSPRSGDLSVYWYQQSLDQGLQFLIQYYNGEERAKGNILERFSAQQFPDLHSELNLSSLELGDSALYFCASSVATTGLGGANVLTFGAGSRLTVL.

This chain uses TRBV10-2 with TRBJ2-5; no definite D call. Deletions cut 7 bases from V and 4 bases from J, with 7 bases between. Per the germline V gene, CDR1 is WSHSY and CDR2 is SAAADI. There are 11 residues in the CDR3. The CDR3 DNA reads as TGCGCCAGCACCCACTCAGAGACCCAGTACTTC. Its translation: CASTHSETQYF.

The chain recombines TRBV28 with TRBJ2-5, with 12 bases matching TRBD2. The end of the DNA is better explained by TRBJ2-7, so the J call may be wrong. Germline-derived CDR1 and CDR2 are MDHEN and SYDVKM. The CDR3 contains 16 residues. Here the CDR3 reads CASRSPSGGASYEQYF. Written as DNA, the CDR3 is TGTGCCAGCAGATCTCCTAGCGGGGGGGCCTCCTACGAGCAGTACTTC.